This T cell receptor beta chain is drawn from a study of T cell repertoires in ileal Crohn's disease. Study observations and caveats: Mucosal expansions were suggested to be mainly CD8 T cells. Endoscopy was done a median about 6.8 months after surgery. Clonal expansions were more frequent in active smokers than non-smokers at surgery.

As concerns this clone: Its specificity is unknown.

The germline V gene encodes CDR1 MNHEY and CDR2 SMNVEV (reference sequence). The CDR3 has 13 residues. V lost 7 bases and J 5 bases, leaving 14 bases between the germline ends. Method: immunoSEQ multiplex PCR; TCRdb's copy keeps in-frame clones and lacks some. The repertoire holds tens of thousands of clones, with 70% to 90% as singletons. Indicated time point: neoterminal ileum biopsy at postoperative endoscopy, about 6 months after surgery. The clonotype comes from an adult with Crohn's disease. The chain carries TRBV27 and TRBJ1-2; tentative D call: TRBD1 (5 bases). The sequencing input was ileal tissue. The CDR3 spells CASMGGGGYGYTF. CDR3 DNA sequence: TGTGCCAGCATGGGGGGGGGTGGGTATGGCTACACCTTC.